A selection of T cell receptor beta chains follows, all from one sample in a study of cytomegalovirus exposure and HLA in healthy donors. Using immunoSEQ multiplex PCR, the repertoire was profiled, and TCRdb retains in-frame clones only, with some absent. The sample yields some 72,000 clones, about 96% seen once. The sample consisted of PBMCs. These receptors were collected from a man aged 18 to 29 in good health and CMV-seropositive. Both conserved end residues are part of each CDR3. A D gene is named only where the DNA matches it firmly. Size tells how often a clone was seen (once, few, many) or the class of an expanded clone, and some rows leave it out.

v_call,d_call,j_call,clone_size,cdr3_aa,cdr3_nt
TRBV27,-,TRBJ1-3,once,CASSPQGNGNTIYF,TGTGCCAGCAGTCCTCAGGGGAACGGAAACACCATATATTTT
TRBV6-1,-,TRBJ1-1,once,CASTRGLAGDTEAFF,TGTGCCAGCACCCGGGGACTGGCCGGCGACACTGAAGCTTTCTTT
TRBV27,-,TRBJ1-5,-,CASSGQYSNQPQHF,TGTGCCAGCAGTGGACAGTATAGCAATCAGCCCCAGCATTTT
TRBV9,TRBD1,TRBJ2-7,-,CASSVATGTGDEQYF,TGTGCCAGCAGCGTAGCTACGGGGACAGGGGACGAGCAGTACTTC
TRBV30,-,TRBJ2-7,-,CAWRTAYEQYF,TGTGCCTGGAGAACTGCCTACGAGCAGTACTTC
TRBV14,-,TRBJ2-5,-,CASSQDAGSQETQYF,TGTGCCAGCAGCCAAGATGCGGGCAGCCAAGAGACCCAGTACTTC
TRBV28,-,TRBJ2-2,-,CASRQAHLNTGELFF,TGTGCCAGCAGACAGGCTCATCTCAACACCGGGGAGCTGTTTTTT
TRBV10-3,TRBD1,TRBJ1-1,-,CAISGGTEAFF,TGTGCCATCTCAGGGGGCACTGAAGCTTTCTTT
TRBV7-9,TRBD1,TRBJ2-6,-,CASPPGQGTGANVLTF,TGTGCCAGCCCACCGGGACAGGGAACTGGGGCCAACGTCCTGACTTTC
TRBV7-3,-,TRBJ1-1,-,CASSLQGNSNTEAFF,TGTGCCAGCAGCTTACAGGGAAACTCGAACACTGAAGCTTTCTTT
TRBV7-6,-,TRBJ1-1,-,CASSLEGDTEAFF,TGTGCCAGCAGCTTAGAAGGGGACACTGAAGCTTTCTTT
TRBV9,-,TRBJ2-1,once,CASSAQFYEQFF,TGTGCCAGCAGTGCACAGTTTTATGAGCAGTTCTTC
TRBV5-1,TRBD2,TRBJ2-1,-,CASNGLAGDKQFF,TGCGCCAGCAACGGACTAGCGGGAGATAAGCAGTTCTTC
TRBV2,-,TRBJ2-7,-,CASSFYQVYEQYF,TGTGCCAGCAGTTTTTATCAGGTCTACGAGCAGTACTTC
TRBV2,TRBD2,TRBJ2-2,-,CASTRGLAGALGAGELFF,TGTGCCAGCACCCGGGGACTAGCGGGAGCTCTGGGTGCCGGGGAGCTGTTTTTT
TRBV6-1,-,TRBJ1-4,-,CASSGTGGIWEKLFF,TGTGCCAGCAGTGGGACGGGGGGGATCTGGGAAAAACTGTTTTTT
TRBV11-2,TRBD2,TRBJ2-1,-,CASSFNSGALYNEQFF,TGTGCCAGCAGTTTTAATAGCGGGGCACTTTACAATGAGCAGTTCTTC
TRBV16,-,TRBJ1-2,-,CASSQSGQDGYTF,TGTGCCAGCAGCCAATCCGGCCAGGATGGCTACACCTTC
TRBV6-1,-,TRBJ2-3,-,CASSERSVTDTQYF,TGTGCCAGCAGTGAAAGATCGGTGACAGATACGCAGTATTTT
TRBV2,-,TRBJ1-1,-,CASSREGGANTEAFF,TGTGCCAGCAGCAGGGAGGGTGGGGCGAACACTGAAGCTTTCTTT
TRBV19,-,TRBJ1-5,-,CASSIALYNQPQHF,TGTGCCAGTAGTATAGCCCTGTATAATCAGCCCCAGCATTTT
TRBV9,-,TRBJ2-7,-,CASSPAGLYEQYF,TGTGCCAGCAGCCCGGCGGGGCTCTACGAGCAGTACTTC
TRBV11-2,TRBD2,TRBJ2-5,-,CASSLGGLAGVETQYF,TGTGCCAGCAGCTTGGGGGGGCTAGCGGGAGTTGAGACCCAGTACTTC
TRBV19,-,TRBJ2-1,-,CASSIGIGSSYNEQFF,TGTGCCAGTAGTATAGGAATCGGGAGCTCCTACAATGAGCAGTTCTTC
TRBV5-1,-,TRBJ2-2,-,CASSLILGGTGELFF,TGCGCCAGCAGCTTGATCCTAGGTGGAACCGGGGAGCTGTTTTTT
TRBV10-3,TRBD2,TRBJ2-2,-,CAISESPAGGSTGELFF,TGTGCCATCAGTGAGTCTCCCGCGGGAGGGAGCACCGGGGAGCTGTTTTTT
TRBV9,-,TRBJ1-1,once,CASSVSGVWAEAFF,TGTGCCAGCAGCGTATCAGGGGTGTGGGCTGAAGCTTTCTTT
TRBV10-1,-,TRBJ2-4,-,CASSDEAGAKNIQYF,TGCGCCAGCAGTGATGAAGCGGGAGCCAAAAACATTCAGTACTTC
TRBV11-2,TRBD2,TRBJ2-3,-,CASSGLGSGNTDTQYF,TGTGCCAGCAGCGGGCTGGGTAGCGGGAACACAGATACGCAGTATTTT
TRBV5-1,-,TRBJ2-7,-,CASSHWGVYEQYF,TGCGCCAGCAGCCATTGGGGCGTCTACGAGCAGTACTTC
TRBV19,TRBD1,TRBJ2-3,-,CASSTPGQITDTQYF,TGTGCCAGTAGTACGCCGGGACAGATCACAGATACGCAGTATTTT
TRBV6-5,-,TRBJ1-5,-,CASRAGWGNQPQHF,TGTGCCAGCAGGGCGGGGTGGGGGAATCAGCCCCAGCATTTT
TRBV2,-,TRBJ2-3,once,CASSYRPVTAGDTQYF,TGTGCCAGCAGTTACCGTCCGGTCACTGCGGGGGATACGCAGTATTTT
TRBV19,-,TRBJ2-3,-,CASSTPGLGTDTQYF,TGTGCCAGTAGTACCCCCGGGTTAGGCACAGATACGCAGTATTTT
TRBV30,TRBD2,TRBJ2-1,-,CAWNPGLAGEGEQFF,TGTGCCTGGAACCCGGGACTAGCGGGAGAGGGTGAGCAGTTCTTC
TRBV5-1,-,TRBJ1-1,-,CASRESTGLTEAFF,TGCGCCAGCAGGGAGAGTACAGGGTTAACTGAAGCTTTCTTT
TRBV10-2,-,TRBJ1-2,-,CASSEQGAYGYTF,TGCGCCAGCAGTGAGCAAGGGGCCTATGGCTACACCTTC
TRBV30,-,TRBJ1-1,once,CAWIPPRGKRTEAFF,TGTGCCTGGATTCCCCCCCGGGGGAAGCGCACTGAAGCTTTCTTT
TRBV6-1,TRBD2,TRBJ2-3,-,CASSASTSGRTDTQYF,TGTGCCAGCAGTGCGTCGACTAGCGGGAGAACAGATACGCAGTATTTT
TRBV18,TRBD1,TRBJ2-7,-,CASSEARDSSYEQYF,TGTGCCAGCTCCGAGGCCCGGGACAGCTCCTACGAGCAGTACTTC
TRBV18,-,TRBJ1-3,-,CASSPAGWNTIYF,TGTGCCAGCTCACCGGCAGGGTGGAACACCATATATTTT
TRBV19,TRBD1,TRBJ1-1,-,CASTATDRGLTEAFF,TGTGCCAGTACCGCGACGGACAGGGGGCTTACTGAAGCTTTCTTT
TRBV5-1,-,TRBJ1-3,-,CASSFGGAGNTIYF,TGCGCCAGCAGCTTCGGCGGGGCTGGAAACACCATATATTTT
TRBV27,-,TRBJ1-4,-,CASSKQFNEKLFF,TGTGCCAGCAGTAAACAGTTTAATGAAAAACTGTTTTTT
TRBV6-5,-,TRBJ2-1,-,CASGRGSSYNEQFF,TGTGCCAGCGGCAGAGGGAGCTCCTACAATGAGCAGTTCTTC
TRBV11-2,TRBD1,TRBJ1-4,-,CASSSLTGGSEKLFF,TGTGCCAGCAGCTCGTTGACAGGGGGAAGTGAAAAACTGTTTTTT
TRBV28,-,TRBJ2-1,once,CASSPTGPGREQFF,TGTGCCAGCAGTCCGACAGGTCCGGGTAGAGAGCAGTTCTTC
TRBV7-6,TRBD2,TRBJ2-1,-,CASSLSGTYNEQFF,TGTGCCAGCAGCCTTAGCGGGACTTACAATGAGCAGTTCTTC
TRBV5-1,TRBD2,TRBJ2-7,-,CASSLTSGAPYEQYF,TGCGCCAGCAGCTTGACTAGCGGGGCCCCCTACGAGCAGTACTTC
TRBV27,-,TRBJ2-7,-,CASSRTGNSYEQYF,TGTGCCAGCAGCCGGACGGGGAACTCCTACGAGCAGTACTTC
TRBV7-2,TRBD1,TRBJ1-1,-,CASSSRGGTGNTEAFF,TGTGCCAGCAGCTCCCGGGGAGGGACAGGGAACACTGAAGCTTTCTTT
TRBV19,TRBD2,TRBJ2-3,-,CASSIGGGADTDTQYF,TGTGCCAGTAGTATAGGCGGGGGGGCTGACACAGATACGCAGTATTTT
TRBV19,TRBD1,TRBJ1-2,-,CASSNLRDRGPGNYGYTF,TGTGCCAGTAGCAACCTCCGGGACAGGGGGCCGGGCAACTATGGCTACACCTTC